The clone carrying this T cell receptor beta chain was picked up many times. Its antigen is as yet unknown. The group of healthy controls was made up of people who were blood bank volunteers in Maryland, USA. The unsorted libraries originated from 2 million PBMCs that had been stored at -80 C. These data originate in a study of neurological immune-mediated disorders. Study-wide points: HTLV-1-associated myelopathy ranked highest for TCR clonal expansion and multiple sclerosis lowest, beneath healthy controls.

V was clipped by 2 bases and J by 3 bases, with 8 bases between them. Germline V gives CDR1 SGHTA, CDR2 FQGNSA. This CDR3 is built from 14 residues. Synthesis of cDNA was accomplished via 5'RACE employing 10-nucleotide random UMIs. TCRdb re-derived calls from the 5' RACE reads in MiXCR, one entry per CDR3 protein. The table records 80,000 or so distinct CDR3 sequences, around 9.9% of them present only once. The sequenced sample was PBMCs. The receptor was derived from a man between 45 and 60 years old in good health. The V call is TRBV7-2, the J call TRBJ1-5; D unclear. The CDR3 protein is CASSLLNNNQPQHF. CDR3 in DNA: TGTGCCAGCAGCTTACTCAATAACAATCAGCCCCAGCATTTT.